The 10 T cell receptor beta chains reported below all come from one sample, sequenced in a study of regulatory T cells in long-lasting Graves disease. This sample's time point: persistent/refractory GD, antithyroid drugs over 5 years with positive TRAb. PBMC RNA served as the TCR library source. The authors built TCR beta libraries using iRepertoire HTBI primers and Arm-PCR of CDR3 regions. Each CDR3 protein gets one entry after TCRdb re-called the multiplex PCR reads with MiXCR. This sample carries about 470,000 distinct CDR3 sequences, 20% to 25% of them seen once, and the ten largest clones take roughly 7%. Sequencing was performed on peripheral blood mononuclear cells (PBMCs), taken when the disease was refractory, from a patient treated with antithyroid drugs. Receptors were obtained from a female donor with Graves disease.

This clonotype was seen many times. One end of the junction fails to match germline, which may point to a read error. V is TRBV12-5 and J is TRBJ2-2; no clear D. The CDR3 length is 13 residues. Looked up from germline, CDR1 is LGHNT and CDR2 is FRNRAP. The CDR3 region has the DNA TGTGCTAGTTGTTTACGGGTTAACGGGGAGCTGTTTTTT. As protein: CASCLRVNGELFF.

Regarding this clonotype: A read error is possible here, since a much larger clone lies one base away. The rearrangement joins TRBV12-5 to TRBJ2-7, with D unresolved. This CDR3 region has 15 residues. Trimming took off 5 bases at V and 6 bases at J, with 20 bases between the two ends. The germline V gene encodes CDR1 LGHNT and CDR2 FRNRAP. CDR3 in amino acids: CASGQLLDPVGEQYF. The CDR3 bases are TGTGCTAGTGGTCAGCTCCTGGACCCCGTCGGCGAGCAGTACTTC.

This clonotype turned up a few times. This chain's CDR3 is CATSVEFGNEQFF. CDR3 bases: TGTGCCACCAGTGTAGAGTTCGGCAATGAGCAGTTCTTC. The chain carries TRBV24-1 and TRBJ2-1, with no clear D. The CDR3 covers 13 residues. Germline CDR1 and CDR2: KGHDR and SFDVKD. With 5 bases removed from V and 6 bases from J, the gap between germline ends came to 10 bases.

This clonotype was observed many times. The CDR3 bases are TGTGCCAGCAGTTGGGGGACACAAGCTTTCTTT. Translating gives CASSWGTQAFF. The chain employs TRBV28 and TRBJ1-1; weak D call: TRBD1 (6 bases). This CDR3 comprises 11 residues. The V gene's germline CDR1 is MDHEN and CDR2 SYDVKM. The V end lost 4 bases, the J end lost 9 bases, and 9 bases lay between the germline ends.

This chain links TRBV7-3 with TRBJ1-6; 9 nucleotides agree with TRBD1. Germline V gene sequence: CDR1 SGHTA, CDR2 FQGTGA. V lost 4 bases and J lost 10; bases outside the gene matches: 11. The CDR3 is made up of 16 amino acids. CDR3 nucleotide sequence: TGTGCCAGCAGCTACCCGGACAGGGGAGAGAAATCACCCCTCCACTTT. Its translation is CASSYPDRGEKSPLHF.

The rearrangement joins TRBV11-2 to TRBJ2-4, with 7 bases fitting TRBD1. J was trimmed by 0 bases and V by 4 bases; bases with no gene match: 3. The CDR3 consists of 15 residues. Germline loops: CDR1 SGHAT, CDR2 FQNNGV. CDR3 in amino acids: CASSYRGIAKNIQYF. In DNA form, the CDR3 reads TGTGCCAGCAGCTACAGGGGCATAGCCAAAAACATTCAGTACTTC.

V and J are TRBV6-5 and TRBJ1-5; D remains unclear. The CDR3 extends over 16 amino acids. V shed 0 bases and J shed 4 bases, with 13 bases lying between them. Germline CDR1 is MNHEY and CDR2 is SVGAGI. The CDR3 spells CASSYSLGIWNQPQHF. CDR3 DNA: TGTGCCAGCAGTTACTCGCTGGGGATATGGAATCAGCCCCAGCATTTT.

The V call is TRBV5-6, the J call TRBJ1-1; D gene ambiguous. CDR1 and CDR2 (germline): SGHDT, YYEEEE. Trimming pared 4 bases from V and 1 base from J, leaving 11 bases between. This CDR3 comprises 14 residues. The CDR3 region has the DNA TGTGCCAGCAGCCATATGACCGAGAACACTGAAGCTTTCTTT. This sequence encodes CASSHMTENTEAFF. Together with reference TRBV5-6 and TRBJ1-1, the CDR3 gives the full variable domain: DAGVTQSPTHLIKTRGQQVTLRCSPKSGHDTVSWYQQALGQGPQFIFQYYEEEERQRGNFPDRFSGHQFPNYSSELNVNALLLGDSALYLCASSHMTENTEAFFGQGTRLTVV.

This clonotype was counted a few times. This chain links TRBV20-1 with TRBJ2-5; D is possibly TRBD1 or TRBD2 (7 bases each). This CDR3 is 14 amino acids long. CDR1 is DFQATT, CDR2 SNEGSKA, per germline (reference sequence). Trimming removed 3 bases from V and 5 bases from J, with 16 bases in between. The CDR3 DNA is TGCAGTGCTAGGGAGACAGGGAGGGGGGAGACCCAGTACTTC. This gives the protein CSARETGRGETQYF.

This clonotype has ten or more counts. J is TRBJ1-1 and V is TRBV20-1; D ambiguous. CDR1 is DFQATT, CDR2 SNEGSKA, per germline (reference sequence). Trimming pared 5 bases from V and 10 bases from J, leaving 11 bases between. CDR3 size: 10 residues. CDR3 loop: CSAGWKPAFF. As DNA, the CDR3 is TGCAGTGCTGGATGGAAGCCAGCTTTCTTT.